The 22 T cell receptor beta chains given below trace back to one sample, sequenced in a study of prognosis after radiotherapy for stage I lung cancer. Using two-round multiplex PCR, the authors amplified TCR beta CDR3 from genomic DNA. The use of primers specific to each TRBV and TRBJ gene characterized first-round PCR. A single record per CDR3 protein comes from TCRdb applying MiXCR to the multiplex PCR reads. The data contain about 19,000 distinct CDR3 sequences, around 24% of them singletons. The specimen comprised PBMCs, sampled before or after stereotactic body radiation therapy (not recorded which). These receptors all come from a donor over 45 with non-small cell lung cancer.

This clonotype occurred many times. The V and J genes are TRBV6-4 and TRBJ1-1; D remains unclear. The germline gives CDR1 MRHNA, CDR2 SNTAGT. The V end was cut by 4 bases, the J end by 4 bases, with 16 bases between. This CDR3 contains 15 residues. CDR3 sequence (DNA): TGTGCCAGCAGTGGTTCTCCGGAAGGTAGCACTGAAGCTTTCTTT. Protein sequence: CASSGSPEGSTEAFF.

The sample holds many counts of this clonotype. As DNA, the CDR3 is TGTGCCAGCAGACTTGGGACTAGCGGGACCGGGGAGCTGTTTTTT. It yields the protein CASRLGTSGTGELFF. J is TRBJ2-2 and V is TRBV6-1; 12 positions match TRBD2. The CDR3 runs to 15 residues. CDR1 is MNHNS, CDR2 SASEGT, per germline. J was trimmed by 5 bases and V by 6 bases; bases with no gene match: 4.

On this clonotype: Because it lacks the conserved phenylalanine or tryptophan at the end, this CDR3 is likely a read error. J is TRBJ2-7 and V is TRBV30; D is uncertain. CDR1 and CDR2 from the germline V gene are GTSNPN and SVGIG (reference sequence). The ends were cut back, 0 bases at V and 4 bases at J, with 10 bases in the middle. The CDR3 has 13 residues. The chain's CDR3 is CAWSVFRGYEQYI. CDR3 in DNA: TGTGCCTGGAGTGTATTTCGAGGTTACGAGCAGTACATC.

This rearrangement joins TRBV11-3 to TRBJ2-3; TRBD2 agrees at 9 bases. CDR1 SGHNT and CDR2 YENEEA come from the germline V gene. The length of the CDR3 is 18 residues. The J segment lost 6 bases and the V segment lost 4 bases, leaving 17 bases of the junction unmatched. CDR3 sequence reads: CASSSGNSGSSVTDTQYF. The CDR3 DNA reads TGTGCCAGCAGCTCGGGGAATAGCGGGAGCTCCGTCACGGATACGCAGTATTTT.

This clonotype has a count of ten or more. The chain recombines TRBV19 with TRBJ2-3; D is unclear. The V and J ends lost 3 bases and 2 bases respectively, with 6 bases between them. The germline gives CDR1 LNHDA, CDR2 SQIVND (reference sequence). The CDR3 spans 13 residues. In DNA, the CDR3 is TGTGCCAGTAGTATCCCTAACACAGATACGCAGTATTTT. This sequence encodes CASSIPNTDTQYF. The entire variable domain, with the rest obtained from reference TRBV19 and TRBJ2-3, is as follows: DGGITQSPKYLFRKEGQNVTLSCEQNLNHDAMYWYRQDPGQGLRLIYYSQIVNDFQKGDIAEGYSVSREKKESFPLTVTSAQKNPTAFYLCASSIPNTDTQYFGPGTRLTVL.

Notes on this clonotype: At one end, the junction sequence differs from germline, possibly due to a read error. CDR3 in DNA: TGTAGTGCTAGAGGCGGGGAATCCTACGAGCAGTACTTC. Translating it yields CSARGGESYEQYF. The V call is TRBV20-1, the J call TRBJ2-7; tentative D call: TRBD2 (6 bases). The CDR3 has 13 amino acids. The germline CDR1 and CDR2 sequences are DFQATT and SNEGSKA (reference sequence).

About this clonotype: At one boundary the junction diverges from the germline segment, which might be a read error. This chain uses TRBV7-2 with TRBJ2-7; 7 nucleotides agree with TRBD1. CDR1 is SGHTA, CDR2 FQGNSA, per germline. This CDR3 has 14 amino acids. CDR3 in amino acids: CAGSAYRGVYEQYF. In DNA, the CDR3 is TGTGCCGGCAGCGCGTACAGGGGAGTCTACGAGCAGTACTTC.

This clonotype was picked up many times. The chain recombines TRBV3-1 with TRBJ2-1; 11 positions agree with TRBD2. The germline V gene has CDR1 LGHDT and CDR2 YNNKEL (reference sequence). The J segment lost 3 bases and the V segment lost 4 bases, leaving 5 bases of the junction unmatched. The CDR3 spans 16 residues. In nucleotides, the CDR3 is TGTGCCAGCAGCCTATTGGGACTAGCGGACTACAATGAGCAGTTCTTC. This encodes CASSLLGLADYNEQFF.

This clonotype was recorded many times. V gene TRBV19 combines with J gene TRBJ1-2; 7 nucleotides match TRBD1. Germline CDR1 reads LNHDA; CDR2 reads SQIVND (reference sequence). This CDR3 spans 12 amino acids. J lost 4 bases, V lost 6 bases, and 2 bases had no gene match. CDR3 sequence reads: CASRGGFYGYTF. CDR3 nucleotide sequence: TGTGCCAGTAGAGGGGGCTTCTATGGCTACACCTTC.

V usage is TRBV7-6 and J usage is TRBJ2-1; the D gene is possibly TRBD2 (5 bases). V gave up 3 bases and J gave up 9 bases, with 12 bases separating them. Germline V gene data show CDR1 as SGHVS and CDR2 as FNYEAQ. The CDR3 is made up of 13 amino acids. DNA for the CDR3: TGTGCCAGCAGCTTGCTAGCTGACATTGAGCAGTTCTTC. Translating it yields CASSLLADIEQFF.

This clonotype was found many times. CDR3 coding DNA: TGTGCCAGCAGTGGCGTGGTGGGTAGCGGGAGCAATGAGCAGTTCTTC. Translating gives CASSGVVGSGSNEQFF. This chain connects TRBV6-4 to TRBJ2-1; 9 positions agree with TRBD2. Trimming took 4 bases from V and 6 from J; bases not matched to a gene: 10. The CDR3 runs 16 residues. Per the germline V gene, CDR1 is MRHNA and CDR2 is SNTAGT.

This clonotype was detected many times. The gene calls are TRBV19 and TRBJ2-7; weak D call: TRBD1 (5 bases). Deletions cut 1 base from V and 4 bases from J, with 14 bases between. Per the germline V gene, CDR1 is LNHDA and CDR2 is SQIVND (reference sequence). The length of the CDR3 is 15 residues. CDR3 bases: TGTGCCAGTAGTATAGCAGGCCAGGGCTTTTACGAGCAGTACTTC. Protein: CASSIAGQGFYEQYF.

This clonotype appeared many times. This chain uses TRBV7-2 with TRBJ2-7; D remains ambiguous. Trimming removed 2 bases at V and 1 base at J, with 15 bases between. The CDR3 sequence is 16 residues long. Germline V CDR1 and CDR2: SGHTA, FQGNSA. The CDR3 region is CASSLSLAVASYEQYF. CDR3 DNA sequence: TGTGCCAGCAGCTTATCGCTCGCTGTCGCGTCCTACGAGCAGTACTTC.

Remarks on this clonotype: The CDR3 does not close with the conserved phenylalanine or tryptophan, likely indicating a read error. The chain joins TRBV11-2 to TRBJ2-7; D not resolved. The ends were cut back, 7 bases at V and 2 bases at J, with 12 bases in the middle. This CDR3 is 13 amino acids long. Germline V gene lookup returns CDR1 SGHAT and CDR2 FQNNGV. The CDR3 nucleotides are TGTGCCAGCAACAAACCGGGTACCTACGAGCAGTACTCC. Translating gives CASNKPGTYEQYS.

Ten or more counts support this clonotype. This rearrangement joins TRBV4-1 to TRBJ1-5; D uncertain. CDR1 is MGHRA, CDR2 YSYEKL, per germline. This CDR3 comprises 11 residues. Trimming removed 4 bases from V and 4 bases from J, with 2 bases in between. The CDR3 protein is CASSLNQPQHF. The CDR3 DNA reads as TGCGCCAGCAGCCTTAATCAGCCCCAGCATTTT.

This clonotype was recorded at least ten times. This chain connects TRBV5-4 to TRBJ2-1, with 10 nucleotides matching TRBD2. There are 15 residues in the CDR3. In germline, CDR1 is SGHNT, CDR2 YYREEE (reference sequence). The junction had 8 bases not matched to a gene; V was cut back by 4 bases and J by 7 bases. The CDR3 reads CASSRTSGTENEQFF. CDR3 bases: TGTGCCAGCAGCCGCACTAGCGGGACCGAGAATGAGCAGTTCTTC.

This clonotype has a count of ten or more. The chain recombines TRBV13 with TRBJ1-1, with TRBD1 identical over 10 bases. Germline V gene lookup returns CDR1 PRHDT and CDR2 FYEKMQ (reference sequence). The CDR3 runs to 13 residues. J gave up 5 bases and V 5 bases, and 2 bases lay outside the gene matches. The CDR3 spells CASSRQGATEAFF. CDR3 sequence (DNA): TGTGCCAGCAGCCGACAGGGGGCGACTGAAGCTTTCTTT.

At least ten counts were recorded for this clonotype. This rearrangement joins TRBV7-2 to TRBJ2-5, with D unclear. V shed 6 bases and J shed 4 bases, with 21 bases lying between them. This CDR3 region has 16 residues. CDR1 is SGHTA and CDR2 is FQGNSA in the germline V gene. The CDR3 nucleotides read TGTGCCAGCAGTCCCGACCGGGCCGGCCGGTTAGAGACCCAGTACTTC. It yields the protein CASSPDRAGRLETQYF.

Ten or more counts support this clonotype. The J gene is TRBJ1-5, the V gene TRBV7-8, with 8 nucleotides matching TRBD1. V gave up 5 bases and J gave up 7 bases; unmatched junction bases: 7. From germline, CDR1 is SGHVS and CDR2 FQNEAQ. The CDR3 sequence is 14 residues long. In nucleotides, the CDR3 is TGTGCCAGCAGCCCAGGGGGCCCACGACAGCCCCAGCATTTT. It translates to CASSPGGPRQPQHF.

This clonotype was seen repeatedly, ten times or more. The rearrangement uses TRBV7-9 and TRBJ2-7; TRBD1 agrees at 10 bases. Germline CDR1 SEHNR, CDR2 FQNEAQ (reference sequence). V gave up 8 bases and J gave up 2 bases; unmatched junction bases: 9. The length of the CDR3 is 15 residues. The CDR3 DNA sequence: TGTGCCAGCGACGATGGGGACAGGGGTACCTACGAGCAGTACTTC. The encoded protein is CASDDGDRGTYEQYF.

This clonotype was counted ten times or more. This chain uses TRBV6-1 with TRBJ1-5, with no clear D. The length of the CDR3 is 14 residues. The V end lost 7 bases, the J end lost 2 bases, and 12 bases lay between the germline ends. The germline V gene encodes CDR1 MNHNS and CDR2 SASEGT. CDR3 amino acids: CASTLQPRNQPQHF. CDR3 in DNA: TGTGCCAGCACCCTCCAGCCCCGCAATCAGCCCCAGCATTTT.

The table lists this clonotype with many counts. The rearrangement links TRBV12-3 or TRBV12-4 to TRBJ1-5, with D unclear. CDR3 length: 13 residues. Trimming removed 6 bases from V and 0 bases from J, with 6 bases in between. This chain's CDR3 is CASSRNSNQPQHF. Here the CDR3 DNA reads TGTGCCAGCAGCCGGAATAGCAATCAGCCCCAGCATTTT.